Listed below are T cell receptor beta chains from one sample, sequenced in a study of blood T cell repertoires in COVID-19. Data came from immunoSEQ multiplex PCR; TCRdb stores just in-frame clones and leaves some out. The table lists 30,000 to 35,000 clones, around 90% of them singletons. The sequenced material came from peripheral blood. All receptors come from a woman in her forties with active or convalescent COVID-19. Each CDR3 is given with its conserved first and last residue. D genes are given only for firm matches. The size entry is marked missing in some rows and otherwise reads once, few, many or a size class.

J gene | D gene | V gene | clone size | CDR3 protein | CDR3 DNA
TRBJ2-3 | - | TRBV21-1 | - | CASSNRGVDDSTDTQYF | TGTGCCAGCAGCAACCGTGGAGTAGACGATAGCACAGATACGCAGTATTTT
TRBJ1-5 | - | TRBV18 | - | CASSPEDNQPQHF | TGTGCCAGCTCACCGGAGGACAATCAGCCCCAGCATTTT
TRBJ2-2 | - | TRBV4-3 | - | CASSRKSRDTGELFF | TGCGCCAGCAGCCGCAAGAGCCGCGACACCGGGGAGCTGTTTTTT
TRBJ1-3 | - | TRBV4-3 | once | CASRRTQSSGNTIYF | TGCGCCAGTAGGAGGACGCAGAGCTCTGGAAACACCATATATTTT
TRBJ2-2 | - | TRBV30 | - | CAWSLGTNTGELFF | TGTGCCTGGAGTCTGGGCACGAACACCGGGGAGCTGTTTTTT
TRBJ1-1 | - | TRBV9 | - | CASSHPRGAVRTEAFF | TGTGCCAGCAGCCACCCCCGGGGGGCTGTGAGGACTGAAGCTTTCTTT
TRBJ2-7 | - | TRBV24-1 | - | CATGQNDAYEQYF | TGTGCCACCGGGCAGAACGATGCCTACGAGCAGTACTTC
TRBJ1-6 | - | TRBV25-1 | once | CASSVGGRSPLHF | TGTGCCAGCAGTGTGGGGGGGAGATCACCCCTCCACTTT
TRBJ2-3 | - | TRBV30 | - | CAWSSGLAPFTDTQYF | TGTGCCTGGAGTAGTGGGCTAGCACCTTTCACAGATACGCAGTATTTT
TRBJ2-1 | - | TRBV5-1 | - | CASSPIRDSLNEQFF | TGCGCCAGCAGCCCCATCCGGGACTCCCTCAATGAGCAGTTCTTC
TRBJ1-1 | - | TRBV5-6 | - | CASSSTPGGTEAFF | TGTGCCAGCAGCTCAACCCCGGGGGGGACTGAAGCTTTCTTT
TRBJ1-1 | - | TRBV10-3 | - | CAIGAGWDTEAFF | TGTGCCATCGGGGCAGGGTGGGACACTGAAGCTTTCTTT
TRBJ1-5 | - | TRBV27 | - | CASSSRAYSNQPQHF | TGTGCCAGCAGTTCGAGGGCTTATAGCAATCAGCCCCAGCATTTT
TRBJ2-3 | - | TRBV5-1 | - | CASSLAGSRITDTQYF | TGCGCCAGCAGCCTGGCGGGGAGCAGGATCACAGATACGCAGTATTTT
TRBJ2-1 | - | TRBV7-2 | - | CASSADGSSYNEQFF | TGTGCCAGCAGCGCGGACGGGAGCTCCTACAATGAGCAGTTCTTC
TRBJ2-5 | TRBD2 | TRBV19 | - | CASSTQREGLAETQYF | TGTGCCAGTAGTACCCAGCGGGAGGGCCTTGCGGAGACCCAGTACTTC
TRBJ1-1 | - | TRBV6-2/TRBV6-3 | - | CASSPQSRAEAFF | TGTGCCAGCAGTCCCCAATCTCGGGCTGAAGCTTTCTTT
TRBJ2-3 | TRBD1 | TRBV5-4 | - | CASSRNADRGADTQYF | TGTGCCAGCAGCCGAAATGCGGACAGGGGGGCAGATACGCAGTATTTT
TRBJ2-3 | TRBD2 | TRBV6-5 | - | CASGSGGTDTQYF | TGTGCCAGCGGTAGCGGGGGCACAGATACGCAGTATTTT
TRBJ1-1 | - | TRBV7-9 | - | CASIVAGARGGSEAFF | TGTGCCAGCATCGTAGCCGGGGCTAGGGGAGGGTCTGAAGCTTTCTTT
TRBJ1-3 | - | TRBV9 | - | CASSQGERDSGNTIYF | TGTGCCAGCAGCCAGGGAGAGCGGGACTCTGGAAACACCATATATTTT
TRBJ2-7 | TRBD2 | TRBV27 | - | CASSLAGGPREQYF | TGTGCCAGCAGTCTAGCGGGAGGGCCTCGGGAGCAGTACTTC
TRBJ1-2 | - | TRBV6-5 | - | CASSYGRGYGYTF | TGTGCCAGCAGTTACGGACGAGGGTATGGCTACACCTTC
TRBJ2-7 | TRBD2 | TRBV20-1 | - | CSASPGGPYEQYF | TGCAGTGCTAGTCCGGGGGGGCCCTACGAGCAGTACTTC